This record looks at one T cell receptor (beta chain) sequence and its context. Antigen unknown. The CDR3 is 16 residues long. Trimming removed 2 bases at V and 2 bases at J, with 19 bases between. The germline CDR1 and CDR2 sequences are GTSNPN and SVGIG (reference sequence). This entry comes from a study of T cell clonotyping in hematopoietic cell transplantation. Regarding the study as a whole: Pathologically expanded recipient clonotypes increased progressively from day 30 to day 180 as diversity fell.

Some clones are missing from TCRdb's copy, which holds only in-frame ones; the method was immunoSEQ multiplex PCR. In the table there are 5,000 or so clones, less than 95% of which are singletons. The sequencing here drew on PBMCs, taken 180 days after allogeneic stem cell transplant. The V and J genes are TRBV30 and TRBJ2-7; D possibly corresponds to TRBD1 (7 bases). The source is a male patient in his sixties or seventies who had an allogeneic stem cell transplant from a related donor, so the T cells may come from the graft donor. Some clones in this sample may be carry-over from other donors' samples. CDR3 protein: CAWSRAGGLLTYEQYF. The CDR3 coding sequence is TGTGCCTGGAGTCGGGCAGGGGGGTTACTAACCTACGAGCAGTACTTC. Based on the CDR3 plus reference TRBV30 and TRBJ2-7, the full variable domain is SQTIHQWPATLVQPVGSPLSLECTVEGTSNPNLYWYRQAAGRGLQLLFYSVGIGQISSEVPQNLSASRPQDRQFILSSKKLLLSDSGFYLCAWSRAGGLLTYEQYFGPGTRLTVT.